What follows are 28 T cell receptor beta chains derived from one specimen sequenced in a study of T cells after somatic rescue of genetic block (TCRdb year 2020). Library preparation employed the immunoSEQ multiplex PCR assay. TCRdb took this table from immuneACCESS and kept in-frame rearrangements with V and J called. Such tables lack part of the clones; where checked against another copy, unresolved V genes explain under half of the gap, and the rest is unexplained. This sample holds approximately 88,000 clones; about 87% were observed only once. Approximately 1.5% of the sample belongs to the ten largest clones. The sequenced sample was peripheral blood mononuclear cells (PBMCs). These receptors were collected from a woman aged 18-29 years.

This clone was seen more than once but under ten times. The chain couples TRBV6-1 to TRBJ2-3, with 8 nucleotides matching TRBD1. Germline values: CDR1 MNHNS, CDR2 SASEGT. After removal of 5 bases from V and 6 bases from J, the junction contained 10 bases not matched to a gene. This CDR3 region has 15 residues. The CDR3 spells CASSQRTGFRDTQYF. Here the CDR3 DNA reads TGTGCCAGCAGTCAAAGGACAGGGTTTAGGGATACGCAGTATTTT.

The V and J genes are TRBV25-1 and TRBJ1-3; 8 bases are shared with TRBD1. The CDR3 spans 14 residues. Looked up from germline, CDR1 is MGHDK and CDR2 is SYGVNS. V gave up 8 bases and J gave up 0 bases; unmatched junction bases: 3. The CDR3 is CASGDRYSGNTIYF. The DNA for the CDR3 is TGTGCCAGCGGGGACAGGTACTCTGGAAACACCATATATTTT.

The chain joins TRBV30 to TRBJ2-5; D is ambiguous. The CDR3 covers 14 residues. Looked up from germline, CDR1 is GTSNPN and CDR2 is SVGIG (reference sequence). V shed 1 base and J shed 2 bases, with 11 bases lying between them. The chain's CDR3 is CAWSDGPLQETQYF. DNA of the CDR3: TGTGCCTGGAGTGACGGGCCACTACAAGAGACCCAGTACTTC.

The CDR3 sequence is CASSSPGLAGGSAYEQYF. The CDR3 DNA reads TGTGCCAGCAGTTCGCCGGGACTAGCGGGAGGATCCGCCTACGAGCAGTACTTC. The rearrangement joins TRBV5-4 to TRBJ2-7, with 15 nucleotides matching TRBD2. This CDR3 region has 18 residues. The germline CDR1 and CDR2 sequences are SGHNT and YYREEE (reference sequence). V gave up 5 bases and J gave up 2 bases; unmatched junction bases: 11.

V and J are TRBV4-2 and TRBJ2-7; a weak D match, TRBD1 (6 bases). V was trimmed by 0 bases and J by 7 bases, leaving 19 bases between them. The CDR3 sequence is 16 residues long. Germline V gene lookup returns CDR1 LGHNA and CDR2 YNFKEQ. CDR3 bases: TGTGCCAGCAGCCAAGATGATTCAGGGGCCCCCGGGGAGCAGTACTTC. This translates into CASSQDDSGAPGEQYF.

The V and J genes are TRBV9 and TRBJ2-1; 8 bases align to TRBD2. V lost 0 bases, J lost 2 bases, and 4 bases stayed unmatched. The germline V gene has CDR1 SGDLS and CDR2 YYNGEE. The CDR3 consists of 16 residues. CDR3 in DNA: TGTGCCAGCAGCGTAGGACTAGCGCCCACCTACAATGAGCAGTTCTTC. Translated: CASSVGLAPTYNEQFF.

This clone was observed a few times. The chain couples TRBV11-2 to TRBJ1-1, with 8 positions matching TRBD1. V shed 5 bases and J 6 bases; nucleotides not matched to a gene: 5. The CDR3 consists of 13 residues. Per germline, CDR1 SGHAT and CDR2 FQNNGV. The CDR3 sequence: CASSKRQGPEAFF. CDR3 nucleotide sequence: TGTGCCAGCAGCAAACGACAGGGGCCTGAAGCTTTCTTT.

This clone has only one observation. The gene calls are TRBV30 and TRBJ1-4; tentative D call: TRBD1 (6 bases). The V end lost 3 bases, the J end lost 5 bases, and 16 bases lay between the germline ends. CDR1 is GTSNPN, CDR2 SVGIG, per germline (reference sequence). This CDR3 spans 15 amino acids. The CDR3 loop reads CAWRPNYRVNEKLFF. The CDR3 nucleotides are TGTGCCTGGAGACCAAATTACAGGGTCAATGAAAAACTGTTTTTT.

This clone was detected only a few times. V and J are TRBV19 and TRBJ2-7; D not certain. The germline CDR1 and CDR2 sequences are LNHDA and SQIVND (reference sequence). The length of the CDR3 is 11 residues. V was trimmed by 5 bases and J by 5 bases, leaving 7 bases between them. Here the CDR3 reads CASSDFNEQYF. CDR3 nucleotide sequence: TGTGCCAGTAGTGATTTCAACGAGCAGTACTTC.

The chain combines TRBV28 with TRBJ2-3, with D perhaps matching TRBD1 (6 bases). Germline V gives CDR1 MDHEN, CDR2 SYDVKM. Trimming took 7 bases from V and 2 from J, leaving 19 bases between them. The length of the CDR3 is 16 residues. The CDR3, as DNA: TGTGCCAGCAAACGACCACCCAGGGGATACACAGATACGCAGTATTTT. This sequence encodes CASKRPPRGYTDTQYF.

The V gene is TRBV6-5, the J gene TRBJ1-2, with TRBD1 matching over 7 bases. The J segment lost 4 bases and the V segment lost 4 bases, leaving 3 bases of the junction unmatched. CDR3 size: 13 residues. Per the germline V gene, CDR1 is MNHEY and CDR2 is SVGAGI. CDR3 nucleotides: TGTGCCAGCAGTTCCACAGGGGCCTATGGCTACACCTTC. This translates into CASSSTGAYGYTF.

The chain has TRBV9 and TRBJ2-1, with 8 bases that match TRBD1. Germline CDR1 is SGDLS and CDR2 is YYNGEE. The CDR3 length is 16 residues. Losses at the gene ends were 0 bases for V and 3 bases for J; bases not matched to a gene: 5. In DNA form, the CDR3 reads TGTGCCAGCAGCGTAGGAGACAGGGGCGTCTACAATGAGCAGTTCTTC. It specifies CASSVGDRGVYNEQFF.

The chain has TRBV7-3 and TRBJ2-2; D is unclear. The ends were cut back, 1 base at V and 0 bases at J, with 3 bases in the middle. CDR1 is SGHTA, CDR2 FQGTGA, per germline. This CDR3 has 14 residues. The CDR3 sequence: CASSLSPNTGELFF. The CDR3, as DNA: TGTGCCAGCAGCTTAAGTCCGAACACCGGGGAGCTGTTTTTT.

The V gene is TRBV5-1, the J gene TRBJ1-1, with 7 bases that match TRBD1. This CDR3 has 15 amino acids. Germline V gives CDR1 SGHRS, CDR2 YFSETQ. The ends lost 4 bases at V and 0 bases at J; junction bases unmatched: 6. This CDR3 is CASSRTGSMNTEAFF. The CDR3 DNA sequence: TGCGCCAGCAGCCGGACAGGATCGATGAACACTGAAGCTTTCTTT.

CDR3 nucleotides: TGTGCCAGCAGCTTAGAGATTGCAGGGGGCTACGAGCAGTACTTC. It yields the protein CASSLEIAGGYEQYF. V is TRBV7-2 and J is TRBJ2-7; 7 bases agree with TRBD1. J lost 3 bases, V lost 1 base, and 6 bases had no gene match. The CDR3 has 15 amino acids. The germline V gene encodes CDR1 SGHTA and CDR2 FQGNSA.

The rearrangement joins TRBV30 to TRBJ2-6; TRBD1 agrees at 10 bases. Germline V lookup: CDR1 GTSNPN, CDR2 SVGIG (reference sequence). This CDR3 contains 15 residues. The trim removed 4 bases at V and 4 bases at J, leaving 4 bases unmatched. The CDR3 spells CAWIGTGVGANVLTF. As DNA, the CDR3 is TGTGCCTGGATTGGGACAGGGGTCGGGGCCAACGTCCTGACTTTC.

The CDR3 reads CASSLVVPYEQYF. CDR3 coding DNA: TGTGCCAGCAGCTTAGTTGTCCCCTACGAGCAGTACTTC. This chain joins TRBV7-2 and TRBJ2-7; D gene uncertain. The V end lost 1 base, the J end lost 2 bases, and 6 bases lay between the germline ends. The CDR3 loop spans 13 amino acids. Per the germline V gene, CDR1 is SGHTA and CDR2 is FQGNSA.

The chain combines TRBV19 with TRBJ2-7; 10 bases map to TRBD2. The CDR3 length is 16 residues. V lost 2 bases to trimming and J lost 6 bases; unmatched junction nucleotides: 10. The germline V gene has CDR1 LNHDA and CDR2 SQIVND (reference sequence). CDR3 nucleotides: TGTGCCAGTAGTATAAACCCAACTAGCGGGGCGGGCGAGCAGTACTTC. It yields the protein CASSINPTSGAGEQYF.

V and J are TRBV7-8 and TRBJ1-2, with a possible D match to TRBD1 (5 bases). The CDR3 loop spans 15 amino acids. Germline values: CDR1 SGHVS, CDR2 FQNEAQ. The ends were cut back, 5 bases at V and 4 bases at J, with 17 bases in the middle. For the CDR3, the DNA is TGTGCCAGCAGCGGTACGAGGGACGGAATCTATGGCTACACCTTC. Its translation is CASSGTRDGIYGYTF.

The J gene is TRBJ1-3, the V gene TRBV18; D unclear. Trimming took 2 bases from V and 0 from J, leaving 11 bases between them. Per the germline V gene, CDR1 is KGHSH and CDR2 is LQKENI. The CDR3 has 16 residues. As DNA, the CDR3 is TGTGCCAGCTCACCAATCCAGTCGAGCTCTGGAAACACCATATATTTT. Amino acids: CASSPIQSSSGNTIYF. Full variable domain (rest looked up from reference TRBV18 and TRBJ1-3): NAGVMQNPRHLVRRRGQEARLRCSPMKGHSHVYWYRQLPEEGLKFMVYLQKENIIDESGMPKERFSAEFPKEGPSILRIQQVVRGDSAAYFCASSPIQSSSGNTIYFGEGSWLTVV.

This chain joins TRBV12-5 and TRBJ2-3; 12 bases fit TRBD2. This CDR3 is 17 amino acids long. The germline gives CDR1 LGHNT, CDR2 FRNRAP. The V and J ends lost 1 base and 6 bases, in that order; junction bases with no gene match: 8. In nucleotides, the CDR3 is TGTGCTAGTGGTTTGGGGAACCTAGCGGGAGGGCCGGATACGCAGTATTTT. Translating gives CASGLGNLAGGPDTQYF.

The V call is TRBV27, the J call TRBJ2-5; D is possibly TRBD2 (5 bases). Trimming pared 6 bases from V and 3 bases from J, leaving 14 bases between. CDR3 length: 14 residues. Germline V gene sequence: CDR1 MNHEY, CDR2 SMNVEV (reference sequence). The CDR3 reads CASRTLVPEETQYF. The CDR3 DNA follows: TGTGCCAGCAGGACACTAGTACCCGAAGAGACCCAGTACTTC.

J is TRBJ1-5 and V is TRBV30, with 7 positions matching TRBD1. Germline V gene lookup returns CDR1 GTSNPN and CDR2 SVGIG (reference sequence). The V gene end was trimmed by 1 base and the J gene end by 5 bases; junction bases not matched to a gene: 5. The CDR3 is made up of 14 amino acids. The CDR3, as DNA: TGTGCCTGGAGTGGAGGCAGGGGGGATCAGCCCCAGCATTTT. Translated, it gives CAWSGGRGDQPQHF.

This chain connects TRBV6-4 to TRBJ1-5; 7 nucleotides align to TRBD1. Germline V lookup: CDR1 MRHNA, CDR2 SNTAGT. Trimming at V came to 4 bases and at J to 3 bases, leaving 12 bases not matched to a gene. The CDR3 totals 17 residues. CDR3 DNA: TGTGCCAGCAGTGGGTCCGGGACAGAGATAGCCAATCAGCCCCAGCATTTT. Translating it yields CASSGSGTEIANQPQHF.

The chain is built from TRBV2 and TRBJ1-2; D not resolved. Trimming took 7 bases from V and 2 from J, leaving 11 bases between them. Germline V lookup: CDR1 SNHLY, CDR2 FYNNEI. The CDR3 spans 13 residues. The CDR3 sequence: CASNIRENYGYTF. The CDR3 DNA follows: TGTGCCAGCAATATCAGAGAAAACTATGGCTACACCTTC. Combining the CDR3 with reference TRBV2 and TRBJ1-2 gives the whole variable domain EPEVTQTPSHQVTQMGQEVILRCVPISNHLYFYWYRQILGQKVEFLVSFYNNEISEKSEIFDDQFSVERPDGSNFTLKIRSTKLEDSAMYFCASNIRENYGYTFGSGTRLTVV.

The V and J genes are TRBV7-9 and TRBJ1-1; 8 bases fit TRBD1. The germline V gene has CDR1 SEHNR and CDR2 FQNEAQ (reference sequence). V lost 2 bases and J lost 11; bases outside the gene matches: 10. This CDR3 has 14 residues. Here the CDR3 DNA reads TGTGCCAGCAGCTTAAGGTCAGGGGGCTTCGGGGCTTTCTTT. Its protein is CASSLRSGGFGAFF.

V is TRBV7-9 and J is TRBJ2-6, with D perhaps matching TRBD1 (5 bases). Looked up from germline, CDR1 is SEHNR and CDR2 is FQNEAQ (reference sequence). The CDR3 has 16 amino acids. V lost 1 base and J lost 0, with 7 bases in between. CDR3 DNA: TGTGCCAGCAGCTTAGGGGGCATCTCTGGGGCCAACGTCCTGACTTTC. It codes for CASSLGGISGANVLTF.

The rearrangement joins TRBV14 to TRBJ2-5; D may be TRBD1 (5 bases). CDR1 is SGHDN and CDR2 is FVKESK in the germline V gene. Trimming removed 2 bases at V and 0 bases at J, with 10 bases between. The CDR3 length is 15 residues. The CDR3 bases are TGTGCCAGCAGCCAATACAGGTCTAACCAAGAGACCCAGTACTTC. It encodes CASSQYRSNQETQYF.